Below are 7 T cell receptor beta chains sequenced from a single sample in a study of blood T cell repertoires in COVID-19. Repertoires were generated with immunoSEQ multiplex PCR, while TCRdb's copy carries only in-frame clones and drops some. The sample includes approximately 89,000 clones, 81% of them seen just once. The specimen sequenced was peripheral blood. These receptors were collected from a human donor in a cohort sampled during active COVID-19.

This sequence joins TRBV28 and TRBJ2-2, with 9 nucleotides matching TRBD1. Per germline, CDR1 MDHEN and CDR2 SYDVKM. CDR3 length: 19 residues. The J segment lost 1 base and the V segment lost 5 bases, leaving 14 bases of the junction unmatched. CDR3 coding DNA: TGTGCCAGCAGTCCTATCCCGTTCCGGACAGGGGAGAACACCGGGGAGCTGTTTTTT. Amino acids: CASSPIPFRTGENTGELFF.

Only a few counts were recorded for this clone. This chain connects TRBV7-9 to TRBJ1-3, with D maybe TRBD1 (6 bases). Trimming took 5 bases from V and 3 from J, leaving 23 bases between them. This CDR3 contains 18 residues. Germline V lookup: CDR1 SEHNR, CDR2 FQNEAQ (reference sequence). The CDR3 nucleotides are TGTGCCAGCAGCCCCGAACCCCGCGGGGGGCAAAGTGGAAACACCATATATTTT. Translation: CASSPEPRGGQSGNTIYF.

The chain is built from TRBV28 and TRBJ1-2, with 8 bases aligning to TRBD1. The V gene end was trimmed by 3 bases and the J gene end by 8 bases; junction bases not matched to a gene: 11. Germline V gene sequence: CDR1 MDHEN, CDR2 SYDVKM. CDR3 length: 15 amino acids. The CDR3 is CASSLDRVLLRGYTF. The CDR3 bases are TGTGCCAGCAGTTTGGACAGGGTGCTTCTCAGGGGCTACACCTTC.

Written as DNA, the CDR3 is TGTGCCAGCAGCTTAGCGCGGGACCGTCCTAACTATGGCTACACCTTC. Translating gives CASSLARDRPNYGYTF. V usage is TRBV7-8 and J usage is TRBJ1-2; TRBD1 is a possible D gene (5 bases). Trimming removed 0 bases from V and 0 bases from J, with 11 bases in between. The CDR3 sequence is 16 residues long. CDR1 is SGHVS and CDR2 is FQNEAQ in the germline V gene. The variable domain in full, with the rest retrieved from reference TRBV7-8 and TRBJ1-2, is GAGVSQSPRYKVAKRGQDVALRCDPISGHVSLFWYQQALGQGPEFLTYFQNEAQLDKSGLPSDRFFAERPEGSVSTLKIQRTQQEDSAVYLCASSLARDRPNYGYTFGSGTRLTVV.

The V gene is TRBV6-5, the J gene TRBJ1-1, with D perhaps TRBD1 (6 bases). There are 15 residues in the CDR3. CDR1 and CDR2 (germline): MNHEY, SVGAGI. Deletions cut 6 bases from V and 3 bases from J, with 17 bases between. This chain's CDR3 is CASREGTFEDTEAFF. The CDR3 nucleotides are TGTGCCAGCAGAGAGGGGACATTCGAGGACACTGAAGCTTTCTTT.

The chain has TRBV5-1 and TRBJ1-6; D is perhaps TRBD1 (5 bases). The CDR3 has 16 amino acids. Germline CDR1 SGHRS, CDR2 YFSETQ. Trimming cost V 1 base and J 5 bases, with 13 bases left between them. CDR3 in DNA: TGCGCCAGCAGCTTGATATCCGGGACTCATAATTCACCCCTCCACTTT. Protein product: CASSLISGTHNSPLHF.

A remark on this clone: One end of the junction fails to match germline, which may point to a read error. The chain recombines TRBV7-9 with TRBJ2-5; tentative D call: TRBD2 (6 bases). Germline CDR1 is SEHNR and CDR2 is FQNEAQ (reference sequence). The CDR3 loop spans 14 amino acids. CDR3 nucleotide sequence: TGTACCAGCAGTTGGCTAGCGTACCAAGAGACCCAGTACTTC. Translation: CTSSWLAYQETQYF.